A selection of T cell receptor beta chains follows, all from one sample in a study of control samples from healthy donors and cancer patients. Some clones are missing from TCRdb's copy, which holds only in-frame ones; the method was immunoSEQ multiplex PCR. The data contain approximately 19,000 clones, less than 90% of them singletons. The source material was PBMCs. Every receptor here comes from a woman in her 70s with lung cancer. CDR3s include the opening cysteine and the closing phenylalanine or tryptophan. The order of the fields is D gene, V gene, CDR3 length, J gene, clone size, CDR3 DNA, CDR3 protein. A D gene is named only where the DNA matches it firmly. Some rows mark clone size as missing; the rest say once, few, many or name a class of expanded clone.

>NA|TRBV30|11|TRBJ2-1|NA
TGTGCCTGGAGCCTTAACAATGAGCAGTTCTTC
CAWSLNNEQFF
>NA|TRBV19|15|TRBJ2-1|NA
TGTGCCAGTAGTAGAGATAGCGGAAGTTACAATGAGCAGTTCTTC
CASSRDSGSYNEQFF
>NA|TRBV7-2|13|TRBJ2-5|NA
TGTGCCAGCAGCTTAGCGGGCCCGGAGACCCAGTACTTC
CASSLAGPETQYF
>TRBD2|TRBV3-1/TRBV3-2|17|TRBJ2-7|NA
TGTGCCAGCAGCCAAGAGACTAGCGGGGGAGCGCGAGACGAGCAGTACTTC
CASSQETSGGARDEQYF
>TRBD1|TRBV14|14|TRBJ1-1|NA
TGTGCCAGCAGCCAACAGGGGGCGAACACTGAAGCTTTCTTT
CASSQQGANTEAFF
>TRBD2|TRBV18|14|TRBJ2-5|NA
TGTGCCAGCTCACCGGGACTAGAACAAGAGACCCAGTACTTC
CASSPGLEQETQYF
>TRBD1|TRBV11-2|15|TRBJ1-5|NA
TGTGCCAGCAGCCGAGGACAGGGTCGTTATCAGCCCCAGCATTTT
CASSRGQGRYQPQHF
>NA|TRBV27|13|TRBJ2-7|NA
TGTGCCAGCAGTTTGTCAGCGGAGCTCGAGCAGTACTTC
CASSLSAELEQYF
>NA|TRBV28|14|TRBJ1-5|NA
TGTGCCAGCAGTCTAGCGACAGGTACACAGCCCCAGCATTTT
CASSLATGTQPQHF
>TRBD2|TRBV6-2/TRBV6-3|13|TRBJ2-7|NA
TGTGCCAGCAGTTGGGGACTAGCGCAAGAGCAGTACTTC
CASSWGLAQEQYF
>NA|TRBV19|17|TRBJ1-3|NA
TGTGCCAGTAGTGCTCAAAGACAGTCGGCCTCTGGAAACACCATATATTTT
CASSAQRQSASGNTIYF
>NA|TRBV19|14|TRBJ2-7|NA
TGTGCCAGTAATACGCTAACTAGCTCCTACGAGCAGTACTTC
CASNTLTSSYEQYF
>TRBD1|TRBV18|18|TRBJ1-2|NA
TGTGCCAGCTCACCGACTTTCACCGGGACAGCCATCGACTATGGCTACACCTTC
CASSPTFTGTAIDYGYTF
>TRBD2|TRBV3-1/TRBV3-2|17|TRBJ2-3|NA
TGTGCCAGCAGCCCGTCTAGCGGGAGGGTGAACACAGATACGCAGTATTTT
CASSPSSGRVNTDTQYF
>NA|TRBV4-3|13|TRBJ2-6|NA
TGCGCCAGCAGCCAATCCGGGGCCAACGTCCTGACTTTC
CASSQSGANVLTF
>NA|TRBV7-2|15|TRBJ2-7|NA
TGTGCCAGCAGCTTACAAAATGGGGACTCCTACGAGCAGTACTTC
CASSLQNGDSYEQYF
>NA|TRBV27|14|TRBJ1-4|NA
TGTGCCAGCAGTCCCATTTTAAGAAATGAAAAACTGTTTTTT
CASSPILRNEKLFF
>TRBD2|TRBV2|14|TRBJ2-3|NA
TGTGCCAGCGTGCAGACTAGCGGCACAGATACGCAGTATTTT
CASVQTSGTDTQYF
>TRBD1|TRBV27|17|TRBJ1-4|NA
TGTGCCAGCAGTTTCCTGGGGACAGGGGTTGCTAATGAAAAACTGTTTTTT
CASSFLGTGVANEKLFF
>NA|TRBV7-2|14|TRBJ2-3|NA
TGTGCCAGCAGCTATAGCCTCGGCACAGATACGCAGTATTTT
CASSYSLGTDTQYF
>TRBD1|TRBV18|16|TRBJ2-7|NA
TGTGCCAGCTCACCGAGCTTGGGACAGGGGGTTTACGAGCAGTACTTC
CASSPSLGQGVYEQYF
>NA|TRBV3-1/TRBV3-2|13|TRBJ1-5|few
TGTGCCAGCAGCCAAGGGCAGAGACAGCCCCAGCATTTT
CASSQGQRQPQHF
>NA|TRBV28|11|TRBJ1-1|few
TGTGCCAGTCGGTCGGGCTACGAAGCTTTCTTT
CASRSGYEAFF
>NA|TRBV10-3|17|TRBJ1-1|once
TGTGCCATCAGGCACCCGGCAGGGAGGGGTGGAGACACTGAAGCTTTCTTT
CAIRHPAGRGGDTEAFF
>TRBD1|TRBV7-9|13|TRBJ2-2|NA
TGTGCCAACGTCGGGACAGGGAACGGGGAGCTGTTTTTT
CANVGTGNGELFF
>NA|TRBV5-8|15|TRBJ1-1|once
TGTGCCAGCAGCTCCTACCCAGACTGGAACACTGAAGCTTTCTTT
CASSSYPDWNTEAFF
>TRBD2|TRBV5-1|16|TRBJ2-2|medium-sized
TGCGCCAGCAGCCTACGACTAGCCGCCGATACCGGGGAGCTGTTTTTT
CASSLRLAADTGELFF
>NA|TRBV28|12|TRBJ2-1|NA
TGTGCCAGCAGTTTCTGGTGGAATGAGCAGTTCTTC
CASSFWWNEQFF
>NA|TRBV19|12|TRBJ1-2|NA
TGTGCCAGTAGTATCAGGAGCTATGGCTACACCTTC
CASSIRSYGYTF
>NA|TRBV27|10|TRBJ2-7|NA
TGTGCCAGCAGTTTAGAAGGGCAGTACTTC
CASSLEGQYF
>NA|TRBV24-1|13|TRBJ2-2|NA
TGTGCCACCAGTGACCTATGGGCCGGGGAGCTGTTTTTT
CATSDLWAGELFF
>TRBD1|TRBV6-5|14|TRBJ2-5|NA
TGTGCCAGCAGCCAGACAGGGAAGCTAGAGACCCAGTACTTC
CASSQTGKLETQYF